This T cell receptor (beta chain) is from a study of beta chain features in type 1 diabetes. Sorting based on CD45RO/CCR7/CD25/CD127/CD95/CD27 separated CD4+ naive, central memory, regulatory and stem cell-like memory cells. Points from the study as a whole: Type 1 diabetes patients showed a moderate but significant shortening of TCRB CDR3s in all four CD4+ subsets.

The study reverse transcribed the entire isolated RNA, so it sequenced expressed TCRB transcripts. The repertoire was sequenced with immunoSEQ multiplex PCR; TCRdb's copy has only in-frame clones and lacks some. The repertoire includes 12,000 to 15,000 clones, less than 80% of them detected once, and roughly 0.5% sits in the top ten. CDR1 and CDR2 from the germline V gene are MNHNY and SVGAGI (reference sequence). This CDR3 comprises 12 residues. The V end was cut by 4 bases, the J end by 5 bases, with 7 bases between. Regarding this clone: The antigen remains undetermined.

V and J are TRBV6-6 and TRBJ2-3, with D uncertain. The sequencing sample was made of stem cell memory CD4+ T cells from blood. This clonotype was obtained from a woman under 30 with type 1 diabetes. CDR3: CASSSSGDTQYF. The CDR3 coding sequence is TGTGCCAGCAGTTCGTCCGGAGATACGCAGTATTTT.